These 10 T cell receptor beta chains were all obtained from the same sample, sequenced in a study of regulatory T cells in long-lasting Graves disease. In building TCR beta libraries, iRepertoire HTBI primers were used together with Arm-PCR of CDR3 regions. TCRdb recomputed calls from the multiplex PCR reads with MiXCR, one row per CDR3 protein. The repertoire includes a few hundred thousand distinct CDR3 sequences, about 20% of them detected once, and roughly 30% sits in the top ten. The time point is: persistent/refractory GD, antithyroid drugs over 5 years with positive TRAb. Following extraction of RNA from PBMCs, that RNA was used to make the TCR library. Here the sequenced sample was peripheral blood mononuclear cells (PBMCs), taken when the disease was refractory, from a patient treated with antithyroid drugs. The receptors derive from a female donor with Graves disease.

Here the CDR3 reads CASSFYFTGDRVLFNTGELFF. As DNA, the CDR3 is TGTGCCAGCAGTTTTTATTTTACGGGCGACAGGGTTCTTTTTAACACCGGGGAGCTGTTTTTT. The J gene is TRBJ2-2, the V gene TRBV28, with 7 bases aligning to TRBD1. CDR1 is MDHEN, CDR2 SYDVKM, per germline. With V trimmed by 3 bases and J by 2 bases, 21 bases remained unmatched. The length of the CDR3 is 21 residues.

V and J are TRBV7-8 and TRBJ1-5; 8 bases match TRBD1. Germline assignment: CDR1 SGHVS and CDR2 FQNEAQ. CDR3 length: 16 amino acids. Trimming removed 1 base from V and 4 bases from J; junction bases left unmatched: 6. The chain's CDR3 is CASSLGRTGGNQPQHF. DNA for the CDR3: TGTGCCAGCAGCTTAGGGCGCACAGGGGGTAATCAGCCCCAGCATTTT.

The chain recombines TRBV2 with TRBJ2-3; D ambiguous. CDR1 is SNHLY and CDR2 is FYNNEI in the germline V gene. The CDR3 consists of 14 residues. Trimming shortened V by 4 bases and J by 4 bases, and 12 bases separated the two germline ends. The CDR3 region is CASSVFSKADTQYF. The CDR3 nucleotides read TGTGCCAGCAGTGTTTTTTCGAAGGCAGATACGCAGTATTTT.

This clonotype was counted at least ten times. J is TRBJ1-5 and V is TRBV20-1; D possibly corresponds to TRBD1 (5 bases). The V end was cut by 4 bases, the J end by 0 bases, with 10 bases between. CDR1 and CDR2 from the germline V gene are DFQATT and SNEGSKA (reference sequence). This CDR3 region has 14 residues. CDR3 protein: CSANDGASNQPQHF. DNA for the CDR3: TGCAGTGCTAACGACGGGGCTAGCAATCAGCCCCAGCATTTT.

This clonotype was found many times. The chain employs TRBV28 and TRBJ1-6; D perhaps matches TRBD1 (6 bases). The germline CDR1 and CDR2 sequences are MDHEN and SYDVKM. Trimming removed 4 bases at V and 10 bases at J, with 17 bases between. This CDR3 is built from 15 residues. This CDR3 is CASSSTGSRPSPLHF. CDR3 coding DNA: TGTGCCAGCAGTTCCACAGGGTCCCGTCCGTCACCCCTCCACTTT.

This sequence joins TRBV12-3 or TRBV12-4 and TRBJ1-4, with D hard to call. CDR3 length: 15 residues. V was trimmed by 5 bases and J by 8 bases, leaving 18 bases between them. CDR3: CASSLLRAGEEKLFF. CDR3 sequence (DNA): TGTGCCAGCAGTCTCCTCCGAGCGGGAGAGGAAAAACTGTTTTTT.

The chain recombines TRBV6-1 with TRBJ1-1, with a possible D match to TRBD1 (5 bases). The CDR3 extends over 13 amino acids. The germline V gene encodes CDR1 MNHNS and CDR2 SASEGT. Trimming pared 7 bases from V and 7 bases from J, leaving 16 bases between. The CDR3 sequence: CASTRDRGNEAFF. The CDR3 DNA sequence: TGTGCCAGCACCCGGGACCGGGGGAATGAAGCTTTCTTT.

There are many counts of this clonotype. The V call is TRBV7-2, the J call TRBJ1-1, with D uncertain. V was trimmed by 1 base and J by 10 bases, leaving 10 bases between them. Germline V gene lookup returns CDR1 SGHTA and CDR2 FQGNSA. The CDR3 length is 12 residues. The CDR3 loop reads CASSLDSYVAFF. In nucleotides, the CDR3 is TGTGCCAGCAGCTTAGACTCGTACGTAGCTTTCTTT.

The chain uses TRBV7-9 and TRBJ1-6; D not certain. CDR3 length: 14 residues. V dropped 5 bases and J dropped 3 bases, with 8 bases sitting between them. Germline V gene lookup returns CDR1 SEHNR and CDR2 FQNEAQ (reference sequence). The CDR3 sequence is CASSGGDYNSPLHF. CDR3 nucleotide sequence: TGTGCCAGCAGCGGCGGGGACTATAATTCACCCCTCCACTTT.

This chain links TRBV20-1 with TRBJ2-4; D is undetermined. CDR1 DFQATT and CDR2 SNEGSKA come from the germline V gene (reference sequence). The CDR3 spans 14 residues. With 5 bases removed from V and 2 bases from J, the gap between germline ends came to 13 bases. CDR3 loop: CSASPDSSKNIQYF. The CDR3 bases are TGCAGTGCTTCCCCTGATAGTTCCAAAAACATTCAGTACTTC.